The present TCR beta chain was sequenced within a study of T cell responses to AZD1222 COVID-19 vaccine. The CDR3 sequence is 18 residues long. From germline, CDR1 is SGHTA and CDR2 FQGTGA. Losses at the gene ends were 0 bases for V and 7 bases for J; bases not matched to a gene: 12. Assay used: immunoSEQ multiplex PCR; TCRdb lists only in-frame clones, some missing. The data contain 98,000 or so clones, about 89% of them seen just once; the ten biggest clones take up 3% to 3.5%. The rearrangement joins TRBV7-3 to TRBJ1-4, with 9 bases matching TRBD1. Sequencing was performed on peripheral blood, taken 28 days after the second dose of the MenACWY control vaccine. The sequence derives from an adult who received the MenACWY meningococcal vaccine as a control. CDR3 DNA sequence: TGTGCCAGCAGCTTAACCCCGGTGGGGACAGGGTCGGCTGAAAAACTGTTTTTT. Residues: CASSLTPVGTGSAEKLFF.